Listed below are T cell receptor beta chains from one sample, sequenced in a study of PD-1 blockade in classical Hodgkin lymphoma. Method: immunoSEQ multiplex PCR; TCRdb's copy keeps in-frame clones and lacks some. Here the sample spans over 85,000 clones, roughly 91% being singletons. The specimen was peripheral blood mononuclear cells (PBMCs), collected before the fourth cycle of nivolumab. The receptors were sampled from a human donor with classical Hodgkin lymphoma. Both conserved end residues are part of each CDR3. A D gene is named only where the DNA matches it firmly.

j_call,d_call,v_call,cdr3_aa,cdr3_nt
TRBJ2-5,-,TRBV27,CASSPGARLGETQYF,TGTGCCAGCAGTCCCGGGGCCCGGTTAGGGGAGACCCAGTACTTC
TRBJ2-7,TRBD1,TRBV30,CAWSTRDRGFLDRYEQYF,TGTGCCTGGAGTACCCGGGACAGGGGATTTCTAGACAGGTACGAGCAGTACTTC
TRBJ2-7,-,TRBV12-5,CASVPPSGPAGYEQYF,TGTGCTAGTGTCCCCCCTTCCGGGCCCGCGGGATACGAGCAGTACTTC
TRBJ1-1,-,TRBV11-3,CASSLDHSLNTEAFF,TGTGCCAGCAGCTTAGATCATTCCCTGAACACTGAAGCTTTCTTT
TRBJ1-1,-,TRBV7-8,CASSLERVGVGRAFF,TGTGCCAGCAGCTTAGAACGCGTGGGGGTAGGGCGGGCTTTCTTT
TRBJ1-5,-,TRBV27,CASSSHFNSNQPQHF,TGTGCCAGCAGTTCCCACTTTAATAGCAATCAGCCCCAGCATTTT
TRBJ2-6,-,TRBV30,CAWSGTYSGANVLTF,TGTGCCTGGAGCGGCACCTACTCTGGGGCCAACGTCCTGACTTTC
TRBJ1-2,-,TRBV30,CAWSVHGAYGYTF,TGTGCCTGGAGTGTACATGGGGCCTATGGCTACACCTTC
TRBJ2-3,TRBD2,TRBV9,CASSGLAGTTDTQYF,TGTGCCAGCAGCGGACTAGCGGGCACCACAGATACGCAGTATTTT
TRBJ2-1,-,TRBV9,CASSVDPGTRGNEQFF,TGTGCCAGCAGCGTAGATCCCGGGACTCGCGGGAATGAGCAGTTCTTC